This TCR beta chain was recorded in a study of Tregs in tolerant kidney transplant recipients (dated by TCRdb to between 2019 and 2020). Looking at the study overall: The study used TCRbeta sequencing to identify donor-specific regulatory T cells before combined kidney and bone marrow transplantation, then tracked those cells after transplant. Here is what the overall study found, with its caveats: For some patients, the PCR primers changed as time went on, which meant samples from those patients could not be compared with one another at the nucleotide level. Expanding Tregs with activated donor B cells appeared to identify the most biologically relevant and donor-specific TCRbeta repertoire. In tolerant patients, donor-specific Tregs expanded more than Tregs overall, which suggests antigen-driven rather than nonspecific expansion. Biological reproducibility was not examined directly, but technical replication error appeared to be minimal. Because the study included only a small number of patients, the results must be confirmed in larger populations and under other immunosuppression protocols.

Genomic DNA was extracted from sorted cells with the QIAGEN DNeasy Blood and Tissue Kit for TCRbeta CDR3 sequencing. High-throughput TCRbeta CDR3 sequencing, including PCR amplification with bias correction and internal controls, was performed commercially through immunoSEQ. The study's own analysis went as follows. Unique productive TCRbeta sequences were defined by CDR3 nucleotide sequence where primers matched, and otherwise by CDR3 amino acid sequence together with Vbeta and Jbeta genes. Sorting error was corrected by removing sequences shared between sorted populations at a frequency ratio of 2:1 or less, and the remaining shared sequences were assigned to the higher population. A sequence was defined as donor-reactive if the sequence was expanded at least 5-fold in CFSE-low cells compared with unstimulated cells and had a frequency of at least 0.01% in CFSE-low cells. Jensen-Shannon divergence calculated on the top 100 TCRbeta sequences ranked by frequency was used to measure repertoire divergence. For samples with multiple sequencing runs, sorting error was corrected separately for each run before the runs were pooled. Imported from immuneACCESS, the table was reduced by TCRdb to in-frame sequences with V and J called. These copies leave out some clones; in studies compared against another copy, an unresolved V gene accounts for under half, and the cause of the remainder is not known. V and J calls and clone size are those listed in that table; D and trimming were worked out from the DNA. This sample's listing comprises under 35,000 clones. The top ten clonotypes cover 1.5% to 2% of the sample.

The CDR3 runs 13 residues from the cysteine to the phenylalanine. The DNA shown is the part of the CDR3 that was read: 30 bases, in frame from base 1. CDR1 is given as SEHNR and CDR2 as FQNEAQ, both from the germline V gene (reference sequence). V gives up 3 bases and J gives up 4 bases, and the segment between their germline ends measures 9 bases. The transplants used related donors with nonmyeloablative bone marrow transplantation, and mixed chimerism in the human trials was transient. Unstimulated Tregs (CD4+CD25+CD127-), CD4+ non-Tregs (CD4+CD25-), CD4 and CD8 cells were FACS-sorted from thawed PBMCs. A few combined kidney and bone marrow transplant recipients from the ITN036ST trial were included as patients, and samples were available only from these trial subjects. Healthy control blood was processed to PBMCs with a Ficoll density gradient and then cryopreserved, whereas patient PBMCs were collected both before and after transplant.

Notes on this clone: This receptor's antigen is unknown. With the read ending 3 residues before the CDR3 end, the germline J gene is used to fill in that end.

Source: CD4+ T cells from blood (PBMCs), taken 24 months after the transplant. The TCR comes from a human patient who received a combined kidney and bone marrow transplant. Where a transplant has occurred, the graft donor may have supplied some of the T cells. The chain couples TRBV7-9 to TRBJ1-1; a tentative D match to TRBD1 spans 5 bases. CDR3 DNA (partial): TGTGCCAGCAGCTTCAGGGTAGCCACTGAA. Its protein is CASSFRVATE. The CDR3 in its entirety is CASSFRVATEAFF.